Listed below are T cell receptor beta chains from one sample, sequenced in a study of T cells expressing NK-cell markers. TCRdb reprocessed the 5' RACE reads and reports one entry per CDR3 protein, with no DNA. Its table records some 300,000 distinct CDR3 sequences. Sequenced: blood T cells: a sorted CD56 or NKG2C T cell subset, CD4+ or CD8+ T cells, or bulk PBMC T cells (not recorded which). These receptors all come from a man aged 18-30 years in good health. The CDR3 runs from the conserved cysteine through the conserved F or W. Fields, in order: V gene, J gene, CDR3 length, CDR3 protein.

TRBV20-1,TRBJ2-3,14,CSAGLSTITDTQYF
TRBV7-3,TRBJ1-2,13,CASSPGRSYGYTF
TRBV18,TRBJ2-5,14,CASSSQAGQETQYF
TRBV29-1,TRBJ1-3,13,CSVTGQFGNTIYF
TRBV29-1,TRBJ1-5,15,CSVADHRGRNQPQHF
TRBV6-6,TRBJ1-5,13,CAGAQGLNQPQHF
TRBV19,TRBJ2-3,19,CASTLSLMGQGFGTDTQYF
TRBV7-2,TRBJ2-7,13,CASTPGTSEVMYF
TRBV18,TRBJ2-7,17,CASSPDGAGQDTYEQYF
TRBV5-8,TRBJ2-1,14,CASSLEQSYNEQFF
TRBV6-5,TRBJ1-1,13,CASTARGNTEAFF
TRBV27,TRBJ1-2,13,CASSTGGLYGYTF
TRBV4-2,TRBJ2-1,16,CASSQDTSGSYNEQFF
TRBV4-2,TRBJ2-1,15,CASSPGKWDHNEQFF
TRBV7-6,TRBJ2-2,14,CASSLAQGPGELFF
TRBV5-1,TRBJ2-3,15,CASSSRPDLGDTQYF
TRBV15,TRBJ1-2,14,CATSRFTTGVSYTF
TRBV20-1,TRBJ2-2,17,CSARGLAGGYNTGELFF
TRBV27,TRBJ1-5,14,CASGTGGSNQPQHF
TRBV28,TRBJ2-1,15,CASTLTGVDYNEQFF
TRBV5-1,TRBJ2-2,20,CASSFEGLLGLAVDTGELFF
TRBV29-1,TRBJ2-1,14,CSVLIADSPNEQFF
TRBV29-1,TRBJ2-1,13,CSVELTSANEQFF
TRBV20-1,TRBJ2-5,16,CSARDSRYSAFWTQYF
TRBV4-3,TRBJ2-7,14,CASSPDLNSYEQYF
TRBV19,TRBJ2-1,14,CASSSGRIGNEQFF
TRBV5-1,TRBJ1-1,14,CASSGGTSGTEAFF
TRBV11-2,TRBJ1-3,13,CASSLGAGNTIYF
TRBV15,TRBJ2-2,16,CATSRENWERAGELFF
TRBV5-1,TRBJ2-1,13,CASSFAGYNEQFF
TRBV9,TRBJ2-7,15,CASSVGGQGLYEQYF
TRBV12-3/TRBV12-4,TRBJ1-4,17,CASSLGGQGGRGEKLFF
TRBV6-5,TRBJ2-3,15,CASSSRGEMTDTQYF
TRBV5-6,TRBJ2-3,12,CATGTLTDTQYF
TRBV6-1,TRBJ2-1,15,CASRLFGDRSYEQFF
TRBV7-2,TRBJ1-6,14,CASSLAGAGSPLHF
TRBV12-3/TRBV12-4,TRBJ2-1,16,CASSSSGTSGLDEQFF
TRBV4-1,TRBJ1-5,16,CASSQTGTDSNQPQHF
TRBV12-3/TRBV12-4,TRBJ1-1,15,CASSLEDLQGVRAFF
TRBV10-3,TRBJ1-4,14,CAISDTATNEKLFF
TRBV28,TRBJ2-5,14,CASTLVAGRETQYF
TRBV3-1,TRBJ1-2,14,CASRTRGGDYGYTF